This TCR beta chain was identified during a study of shared clonotypes between healthy human individuals. This CDR3 spans 15 amino acids. Germline values: CDR1 SGHRS, CDR2 YFSETQ. J gave up 2 bases and V 3 bases, and 5 bases lay outside the gene matches. Spread over ten immunoSEQ deep assay plates, unsorted PBMC DNA underwent sequencing. Measured with immunoSEQ multiplex PCR; TCRdb has only the in-frame clones, and not every one. The sample includes fewer than 600,000 clones, 79% of them seen just once. The clonotype originates from a woman aged 40 to 50 in good health. Some clones in this sample may be carry-over from other donors' samples. The sample was PBMCs. This rearrangement joins TRBV5-1 to TRBJ2-7, with 10 bases identical to TRBD2. CDR3 DNA sequence: TGCGCCAGCAGCTCTGGGACTAGCGATGCCTACGAGCAGTACTTC. Amino acids: CASSSGTSDAYEQYF.